This T cell receptor (beta chain) was documented in a study of identical twins (dated by TCRdb to about 2016). About the study as a whole: The study deep-sequenced TCR alpha and beta repertoires from monozygotic twins, unrelated adults of various ages and cord blood to test whether fetal clonotypes persist. Replicate twin experiments were performed at different times using different library preparation protocols to rule out contamination. On the study overall, not on this receptor specifically: Out-of-frame TCR alpha sharing in monozygotic twins was systematically underestimated by recombination models, whereas sharing between unrelated individuals was in agreement with the recombination models. Conclusions relied on cross-sectional statistical analysis, since the same donors could not be followed over many years. Excess twin sharing in beta out-of-frame sequences was weaker because fewer shared sequences lowered the signal-to-noise ratio. Abundant cord blood beta clonotypes had fewer insertions, young adult naive repertoires showed a similar but weaker trend, and memory repertoires showed no such trend. Out-of-frame TCR alpha sequences shared between twins showed an excess of low generation-probability sequences compared with coincidental sharing between unrelated individuals. Invariant T cells such as MAIT and iNKT could partly confound zero-insertion analyses, although diverse VJ usage argued against such confounding for most clonotypes.

Library preparation was by 5' RACE. The instrument was an Illumina HiSeq 2000. Template switching added a universal primer binding site, and the final cDNA carried a unique molecular identifier that allowed TCR cDNA molecules to be counted accurately. Specific primers in the conserved constant-segment region were used to synthesize first-strand cDNA for the TCR alpha and beta chains. To control for contamination, every cDNA library was double barcoded, receiving both a SMART-Mk sample barcode and Illumina barcodes. Two successive PCR steps introduced TruSeq adapter sequences along with Illumina sample barcodes. The TCR alpha and beta cDNA libraries were sequenced on the Illumina HiSeq platform using custom primers. In the paper's pipeline: Raw reads were processed with MiGEC to extract unique molecular identifiers, and MiXCR was used to determine CDR3 positions. Recombination models were inferred per individual with the repgenHMM and IGoR tools using an EM algorithm. Shared clonotype analysis was performed with the tcR package in R, normalizing sharing by the product of cloneset sizes. Out-of-frame nonproductive sequences were analyzed to study raw recombination free of thymic and clonal selection effects. The public reads were reanalyzed by TCRdb: fastp trimming at Q25, MiXCR alignment, in-frame beta chains only. Entries are consolidated by CDR3 protein sequence, retaining the most common genes and DNA. V and J calls and clone size were set by TCRdb, not the authors. This sample comprises 450,000 or so distinct CDR3 sequences, 13% to 15% of them detected only once. Approximately 1% of the sample is taken by the ten largest.

Every donor in the study was a healthy Caucasian. The twin cohort comprised three pairs of female monozygotic twins, all aged roughly 18 to 30 years. Positive isolation kits from Invitrogen were used to isolate the CD4+ and CD8+ T cell populations. This clonotype was counted many times. Its antigen is still unknown. Base qualities are missing; no much larger clone stands one base away. These same records also appear under a second study, on yellow fever vaccine responses in identical twins. As that second study puts it: According to the authors, the vaccine-induced T cell response in identical twins seemed to be partly convergent and partly specific to each individual. In identical twins, the study followed T cell clones that responded to the vaccine with precision.

Sequencing was performed on CD4+ T cells sorted from blood. The TCR sequence derives from a young woman in good health.

This receptor carries the CDR3 CASSQGGSGELFF. The bases are TGTGCCAGCAGCCAAGGGGGTTCCGGGGAGCTGTTTTTT. Recombination joined TRBV7-9 with TRBJ2-2; the D region possibly corresponds to TRBD1 (6 bases align). V and J lose 5 bases and 6 bases, and a span of 10 bases separates them. CDR1 is given as SEHNR and CDR2 as FQNEAQ, both from the germline V gene (reference sequence). Counted from cysteine to phenylalanine, this CDR3 has 13 amino acids. The sequence is cut down to CDR3 DNA, 39 bases in frame from base 1.